This paragraph covers one TCR beta chain sequence. The target antigen is unknown. These data originate in a study of shared clonotypes between healthy human individuals. Overall study results and limits: The researchers took only blood, and tissue repertoires probably look different.

Sequencing used immunoSEQ multiplex PCR; TCRdb keeps in-frame clones, though not all of them. The data contain approximately 2,000,000 clones, 90% to 95% of them singletons. The CDR3 consists of 16 residues. Germline-derived CDR1 and CDR2 are SGDLS and YYNGEE. V was trimmed by 1 base and J by 0 bases, leaving 10 bases between them. CD45RO-negative CD8 cells positively selected for CCR7 made up the naive population, which excluded terminally differentiated effector memory CD45RA+ cells. What was sequenced was naive CD8+ T cells from PBMCs. This rearrangement joins TRBV9 to TRBJ2-2; D is uncertain. This TCR was sampled from a man aged 18 to 29 in good health. Some clones in this sample may be carry-over from other donors' samples. The CDR3 region is CASSVSTVTNTGELFF. For the CDR3, the DNA is TGTGCCAGCAGCGTATCGACGGTGACGAACACCGGGGAGCTGTTTTTT.